The 3 T cell receptor beta chains below all came from one sample that was sequenced in a study of blood T cell repertoires in COVID-19. Only in-frame clones appear in the TCRdb table, and some are missing; sequencing was by immunoSEQ multiplex PCR. The table records 3,000 to 3,500 clones, less than 90% of them present only once. The sample was peripheral blood. These receptors all stem from a human donor in a cohort sampled during active COVID-19.

This chain connects TRBV2 to TRBJ2-5, with TRBD2 matching over 8 bases. The germline CDR1 and CDR2 sequences are SNHLY and FYNNEI. CDR3 size: 14 residues. The junction had 5 bases not matched to a gene; V was cut back by 6 bases and J by 2 bases. CDR3 DNA: TGTGCCAGCAGACATAGCGGGGTTCAAGAGACCCAGTACTTC. Translated, it gives CASRHSGVQETQYF.

The chain couples TRBV5-1 to TRBJ2-3; the match to TRBD1 covers 7 bases. This CDR3 has 13 residues. The germline gives CDR1 SGHRS, CDR2 YFSETQ. With 1 base clipped from V and 4 bases from J, the junction kept 0 bases outside the gene matches. CDR3 bases: TGCGCCAGCAGCTTGACAGGGGCAGATACGCAGTATTTT. Residues: CASSLTGADTQYF.

This chain connects TRBV6-2 or TRBV6-3 to TRBJ2-1; D is perhaps TRBD2 (7 bases). This CDR3 has 17 residues. Germline lookup yields CDR1 MNHEY and CDR2 SVGEGT. Trimming stripped 2 bases from V and 5 bases from J, with 19 bases between. CDR3 loop: CASSYGTWGGQDNEQFF. The DNA of the CDR3 is TGTGCCAGCAGTTACGGGACTTGGGGGGGCCAAGACAATGAGCAGTTCTTC.